This T cell receptor beta chain was sequenced for a study of blood T cell repertoires in COVID-19. On the study more broadly: Sites in the United States, Italy and Spain provided acute and convalescent COVID-19 samples.

Libraries were prepared by immunoSEQ multiplex PCR; TCRdb keeps only in-frame clonotypes and omits some of them. The repertoire holds under 80,000 clones, with around 79% as singletons. This clonotype originated in a man aged 50 or older with acute or convalescent COVID-19. Material for sequencing was peripheral blood.

Written as DNA, the CDR3 is TGTGCCAGCAGTTCAACGGACAGGGCTTTACATCAGCCCCAGCATTTT. Translated: CASSSTDRALHQPQHF. The chain couples TRBV5-6 to TRBJ1-5, with TRBD1 matching over 8 bases. V shed 5 bases, J shed 5 bases, and the junction held 12 bases outside the gene matches. Germline CDR1 and CDR2: SGHDT and YYEEEE. The CDR3 is 16 residues long.